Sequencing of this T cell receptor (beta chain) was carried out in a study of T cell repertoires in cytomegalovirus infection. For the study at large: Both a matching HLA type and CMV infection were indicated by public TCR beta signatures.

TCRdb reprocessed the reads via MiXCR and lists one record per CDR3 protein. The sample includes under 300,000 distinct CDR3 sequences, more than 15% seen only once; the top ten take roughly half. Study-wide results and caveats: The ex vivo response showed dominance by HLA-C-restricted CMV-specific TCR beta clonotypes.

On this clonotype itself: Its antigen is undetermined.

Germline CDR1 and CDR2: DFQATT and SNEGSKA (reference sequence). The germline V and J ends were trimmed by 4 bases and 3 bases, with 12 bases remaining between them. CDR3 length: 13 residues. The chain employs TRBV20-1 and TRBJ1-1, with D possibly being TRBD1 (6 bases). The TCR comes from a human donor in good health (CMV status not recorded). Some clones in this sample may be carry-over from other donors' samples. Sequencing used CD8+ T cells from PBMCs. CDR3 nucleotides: TGCAGTGCTACCACGAGGGGGTACACTGAAGCTTTCTTT. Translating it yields CSATTRGYTEAFF.